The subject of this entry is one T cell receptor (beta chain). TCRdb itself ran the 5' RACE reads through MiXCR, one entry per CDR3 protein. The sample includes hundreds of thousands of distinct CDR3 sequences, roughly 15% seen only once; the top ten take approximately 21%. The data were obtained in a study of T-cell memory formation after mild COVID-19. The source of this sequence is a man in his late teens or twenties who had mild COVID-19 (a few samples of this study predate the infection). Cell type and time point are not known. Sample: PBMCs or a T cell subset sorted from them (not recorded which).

CDR3 DNA: TGTGCCAGCAGCCAGCTAGGACAGACCTCTGGGGCCAACGTCCTGACTTTC. Amino acid sequence: CASSQLGQTSGANVLTF. This chain connects TRBV7-2 to TRBJ2-6, with D possibly matching TRBD1 (6 bases). Germline V gene data show CDR1 as SGHTA and CDR2 as FQGNSA. V lost 5 bases and J 0 bases, leaving 14 bases between the germline ends. This CDR3 contains 17 residues.